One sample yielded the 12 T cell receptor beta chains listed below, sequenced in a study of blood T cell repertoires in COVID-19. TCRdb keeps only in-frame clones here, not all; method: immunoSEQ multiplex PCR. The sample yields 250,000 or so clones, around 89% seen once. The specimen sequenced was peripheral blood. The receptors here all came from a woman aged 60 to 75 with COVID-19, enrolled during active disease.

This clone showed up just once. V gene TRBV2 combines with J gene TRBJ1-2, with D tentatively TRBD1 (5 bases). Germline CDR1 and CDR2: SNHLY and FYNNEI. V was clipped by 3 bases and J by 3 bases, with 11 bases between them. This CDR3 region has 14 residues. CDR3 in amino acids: CASSEQGRDYGYTF. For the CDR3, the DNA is TGTGCCAGCAGTGAGCAGGGCAGGGACTATGGCTACACCTTC.

The CDR3 reads CAISLTGGGTEAFF. CDR3 bases: TGTGCCATCAGTCTGACAGGGGGAGGAACTGAAGCTTTCTTT. The chain has TRBV10-3 and TRBJ1-1, with 9 bases aligning to TRBD1. There are 14 residues in the CDR3. V shed 5 bases and J 5 bases; nucleotides not matched to a gene: 6. The germline V gene has CDR1 ENHRY and CDR2 SYGVKD.

The CDR3 DNA is TGTGCCAGCAGCGAGAGGAGCAATCAGCCCCAGCATTTT. Protein: CASSERSNQPQHF. This chain uses TRBV7-2 with TRBJ1-5; D call uncertain. The CDR3 is made up of 13 amino acids. V dropped 5 bases and J dropped 1 base, with 6 bases sitting between them. Germline V gene data show CDR1 as SGHTA and CDR2 as FQGNSA.

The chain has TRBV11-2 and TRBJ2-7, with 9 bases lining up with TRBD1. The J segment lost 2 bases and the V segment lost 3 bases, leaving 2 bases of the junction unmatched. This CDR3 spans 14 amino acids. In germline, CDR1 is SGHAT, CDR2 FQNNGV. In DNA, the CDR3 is TGTGCCAGCAGCTTGACAGGGGGACCCTACGAGCAGTACTTC. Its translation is CASSLTGGPYEQYF.

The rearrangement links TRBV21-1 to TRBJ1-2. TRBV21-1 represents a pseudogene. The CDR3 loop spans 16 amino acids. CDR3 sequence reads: CASSKGSSREQYGYTF. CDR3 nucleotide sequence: TGTGCCAGCAGCAAAGGGAGTAGTAGGGAGCAATATGGCTACACCTTC.

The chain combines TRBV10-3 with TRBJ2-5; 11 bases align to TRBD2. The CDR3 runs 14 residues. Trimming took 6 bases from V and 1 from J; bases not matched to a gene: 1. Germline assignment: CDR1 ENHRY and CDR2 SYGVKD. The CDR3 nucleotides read TGTGCCATCAGGGGGACTAGCGGCCAAGAGACCCAGTACTTC. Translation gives CAIRGTSGQETQYF.

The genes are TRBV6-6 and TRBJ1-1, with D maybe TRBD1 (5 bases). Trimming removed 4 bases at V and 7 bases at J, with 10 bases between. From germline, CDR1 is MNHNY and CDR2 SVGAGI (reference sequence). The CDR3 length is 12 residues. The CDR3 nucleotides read TGTGCCAGCAGTTCATCAGACAGTGAAGCTTTCTTT. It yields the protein CASSSSDSEAFF.

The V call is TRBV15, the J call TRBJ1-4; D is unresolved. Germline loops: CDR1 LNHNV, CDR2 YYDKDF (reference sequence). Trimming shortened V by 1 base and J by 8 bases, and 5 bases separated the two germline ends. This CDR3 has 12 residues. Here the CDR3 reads CATSRAQEKLFF. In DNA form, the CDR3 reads TGTGCCACCAGCAGAGCACAAGAAAAACTGTTTTTT.

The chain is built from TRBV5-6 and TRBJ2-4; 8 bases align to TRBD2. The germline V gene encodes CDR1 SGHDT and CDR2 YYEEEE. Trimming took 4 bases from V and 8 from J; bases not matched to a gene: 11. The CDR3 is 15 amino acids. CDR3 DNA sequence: TGTGCCAGCAGCCTAGGCGGGGGGACTGGTGACATTCAGTACTTC. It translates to CASSLGGGTGDIQYF. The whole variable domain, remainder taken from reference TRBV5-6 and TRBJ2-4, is DAGVTQSPTHLIKTRGQQVTLRCSPKSGHDTVSWYQQALGQGPQFIFQYYEEEERQRGNFPDRFSGHQFPNYSSELNVNALLLGDSALYLCASSLGGGTGDIQYFGAGTRLSVL.

As DNA, the CDR3 is TGTGCCAGCAGTGAAGAAGGGGTGGATCAGCCCCAGCATTTT. Translating it yields CASSEEGVDQPQHF. The rearrangement links TRBV2 to TRBJ1-5, with D tentatively TRBD1 (5 bases). Between the trimmed V and J ends, which lost 1 base and 5 bases, there was a span of 9 bases. In germline, CDR1 is SNHLY, CDR2 FYNNEI. The CDR3 spans 14 residues.

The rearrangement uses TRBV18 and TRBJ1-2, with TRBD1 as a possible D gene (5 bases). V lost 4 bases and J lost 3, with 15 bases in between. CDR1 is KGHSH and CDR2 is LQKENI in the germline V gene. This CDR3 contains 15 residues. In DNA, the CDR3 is TGTGCCAGCTCACTCAGTGATGGGGCGGACTATGGCTACACCTTC. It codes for CASSLSDGADYGYTF.

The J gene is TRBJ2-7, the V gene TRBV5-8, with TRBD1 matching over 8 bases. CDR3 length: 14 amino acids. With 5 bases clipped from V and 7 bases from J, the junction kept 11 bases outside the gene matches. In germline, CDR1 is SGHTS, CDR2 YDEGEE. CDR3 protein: CASSPKGTGWEQYF. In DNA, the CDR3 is TGTGCCAGCAGTCCTAAGGGGACAGGTTGGGAGCAGTACTTC.